This T cell receptor (beta chain) was found in a study of cytotoxic CD8 clonotypes in ibrutinib-treated CLL. The CDR3 length is 15 residues. The germline gives CDR1 MNHNS, CDR2 SASEGT. V was clipped by 7 bases and J by 2 bases, with 16 bases between them. This clone was seen only a few times. Assay: immunoSEQ multiplex PCR; the TCRdb copy retains only in-frame clones and omits some. In the table there are under 45,000 clones, about two thirds of which are singletons. The source of this sequence is a human donor with chronic lymphocytic leukemia. The sequencing used PBMCs, collected at disease progression, from a patient treated with ibrutinib. The J gene is TRBJ2-3, the V gene TRBV6-1, with D possibly matching TRBD1 (6 bases). The CDR3 reads CASTNWGQNTDTQYF. The CDR3 DNA is TGTGCCAGCACCAACTGGGGACAAAACACAGATACGCAGTATTTT.